The rows below give T cell receptor beta chains drawn from one sample of a study of OX40 agonist ivuxolimab in advanced cancers. The data were produced by immunoSEQ multiplex PCR, yet TCRdb's version contains in-frame clones alone and is incomplete. The repertoire holds around 62,000 clones, roughly four fifths seen once, with 5.5% in the top ten. Sequenced here: CD4+ or CD8+ T cells sorted from blood, sampled in a trial of the OX40 agonist ivuxolimab. These receptors were obtained from an adult with an advanced solid tumor such as melanoma, head and neck, liver or kidney cancer. The CDR3 runs from the conserved cysteine through the conserved F or W. Each record gives: V gene, J gene, CDR3 protein.

>TRBV2|TRBJ1-6
CASSDSRTGAGGPLHF
>TRBV14|TRBJ1-6
CASSQDRLRSYNSPLHF
>TRBV11-2|TRBJ2-7
CASSLRDSPTYEQYF
>TRBV7-9|TRBJ1-5
CASSTGNQPQHF
>TRBV5-1|TRBJ1-5
CASSLGRGGGLQPQHF
>TRBV6-6|TRBJ1-5
CASTSREARREPQHF
>TRBV2|TRBJ2-3
CASRPMLGLAGVISTDTQYF
>TRBV29-1|TRBJ2-1
CSVAAISSPYNEQFF
>TRBV28|TRBJ1-6
CASRPPGVEVTWNSPLHF
>TRBV28|TRBJ1-5
CAIAQGNQPQHF
>TRBV27|TRBJ2-1
CASSYRKAFGSGEQFF
>TRBV18|TRBJ1-1
CASSRAVGTDTEAFF
>TRBV27|TRBJ1-2
CASSFLGGANGYTF